This T cell receptor beta chain was documented in a study of T-cell memory formation after mild COVID-19. Study overall: TCR clusters mostly belonged to single donors.

Each CDR3 protein is one row after TCRdb ran MiXCR on the 5' RACE reads. The repertoire holds fewer than 550,000 distinct CDR3 sequences, 20% seen once, with around 8.4% in the top ten. This clonotype was seen a handful of times. Antigen: not known. Overall study results and limits: Whereas later expanders leaned CD4+, clones contracting day 15 to 85 showed a balanced CD4/CD8 makeup.

Sequencing was performed on PBMCs or a T cell subset sorted from them (not recorded which). This clonotype was sampled from an adult woman who had mild COVID-19 (a few samples of this study predate the infection). Cell type and time point are not known.

The CDR3 DNA follows: TGTGCCAGCAGCCATGGACAGGGTGCAAATGAGCAGTTCTTC. It encodes CASSHGQGANEQFF. The V and J genes are TRBV4-2 and TRBJ2-1, with 8 positions matching TRBD1. The CDR3 runs to 14 residues. With V trimmed by 3 bases and J by 7 bases, 5 bases remained unmatched. Germline assignment: CDR1 LGHNA and CDR2 YNFKEQ.